The clone carrying this T cell receptor (beta chain) was seen a few times. Primed by a sample-barcoded 5' primer and a J-beta primer mix, a second PCR proceeded for about 6 to 11 cycles. TCRdb called the 5' RACE reads again in MiXCR, with one record for every CDR3 protein. Altogether about 1.4 million distinct CDR3 sequences are present, around 55% being singletons, with the ten largest covering under 8.5%. This sample was included in a study of blood T cells in healthy people across ages. CDR1 and CDR2 from the germline V gene are LNHNV and YYDKDF (reference sequence). Deletions cut 3 bases from V and 7 bases from J, with 12 bases between. CDR3 length equals 13 residues. PBMCs were isolated at a quantity of at least 6 million per sample.

Sequencing was carried out using blood. The receptor comes from a man between 18 and 35 years old in good health. The chain couples TRBV15 to TRBJ1-1, with D uncertain. Here the CDR3 DNA reads TGTGCCACCAGCAGGGACCCGCGGGGTGAAGCTTTCTTT. Residues: CATSRDPRGEAFF. The whole variable domain, filled in from reference TRBV15 and TRBJ1-1, reads DAMVIQNPRYQVTQFGKPVTLSCSQTLNHNVMYWYQQKSSQAPKLLFHYYDKDFNNEADTPDNFQSRRPNTSFCFLDIRSPGLGDTAMYLCATSRDPRGEAFFGQGTRLTVV.